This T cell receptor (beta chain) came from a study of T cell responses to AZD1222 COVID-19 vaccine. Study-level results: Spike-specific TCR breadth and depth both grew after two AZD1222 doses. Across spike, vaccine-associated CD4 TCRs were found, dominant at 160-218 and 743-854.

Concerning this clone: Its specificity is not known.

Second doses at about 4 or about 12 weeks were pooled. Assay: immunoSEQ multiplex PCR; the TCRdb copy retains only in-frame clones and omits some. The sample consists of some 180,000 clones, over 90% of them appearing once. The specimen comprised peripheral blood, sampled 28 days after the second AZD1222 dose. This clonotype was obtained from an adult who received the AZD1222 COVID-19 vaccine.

This CDR3 is CASSVFTGGDTGELFF. The CDR3 coding sequence is TGTGCCAGCAGTGTGTTTACAGGGGGGGACACCGGGGAGCTGTTTTTT. The V gene is TRBV6-1, the J gene TRBJ2-2, with D perhaps TRBD1 (8 bases). CDR3 length: 16 residues. Trimming stripped 4 bases from V and 3 bases from J, with 15 bases between. Germline V gene data show CDR1 as MNHNS and CDR2 as SASEGT.